This T cell receptor (beta chain) was found in a study of T-cell reconstitution after alpha-beta-depleted transplantation in children. A TCRbeta library incorporating unique molecular identifiers was prepared. TCRdb called the PCR reads again in MiXCR, with one record for every CDR3 protein. The profile shows about 350,000 distinct CDR3 sequences, under 20% of them singletons. This CDR3 is 14 amino acids long. The germline V gene encodes CDR1 MDHEN and CDR2 SYDVKM. V was pared by 1 base and J by 0 bases, with 6 bases between. This clonotype occurred a few times. The material sequenced was PBMCs, mostly from graft donor cells, taken 360 days after TCRalphabeta/CD19-depleted stem cell transplant. The chain recombines TRBV28 with TRBJ1-1; D is unresolved. The sequence derives from a male patient under 10 years old who had a stem cell transplant for acute lymphoblastic leukemia, so the T cells may come from the graft donor. The CDR3 protein is CASSLFPMNTEAFF. CDR3 bases: TGTGCCAGCAGTTTATTCCCCATGAACACTGAAGCTTTCTTT.